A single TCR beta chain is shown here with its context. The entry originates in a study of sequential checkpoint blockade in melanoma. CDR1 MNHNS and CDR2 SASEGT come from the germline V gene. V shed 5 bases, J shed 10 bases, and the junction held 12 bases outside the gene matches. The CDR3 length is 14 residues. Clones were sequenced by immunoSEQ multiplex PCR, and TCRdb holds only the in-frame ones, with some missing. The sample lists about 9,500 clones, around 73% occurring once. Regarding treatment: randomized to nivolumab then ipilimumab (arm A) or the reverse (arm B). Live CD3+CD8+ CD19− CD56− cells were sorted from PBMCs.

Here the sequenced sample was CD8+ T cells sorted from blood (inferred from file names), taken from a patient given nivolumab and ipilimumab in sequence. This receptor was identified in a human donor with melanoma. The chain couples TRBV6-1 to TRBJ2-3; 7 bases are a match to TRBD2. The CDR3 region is CASSLGTTSQAQYF. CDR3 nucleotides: TGTGCCAGCAGTCTAGGGACTACCAGCCAGGCGCAGTATTTT.